This T cell receptor (beta chain) was retrieved from a study of shared clonotypes between healthy human individuals. Data came from immunoSEQ multiplex PCR; TCRdb stores just in-frame clones and leaves some out. The sample lists 2,100,000 or so clones, approximately 95% occurring once. CDR1 and CDR2 (germline): WNHNN, SYGVQD (reference sequence). Trimming took off 2 bases at V and 8 bases at J, with 12 bases between the two ends. The CDR3 is made up of 13 amino acids. The chain uses TRBV10-1 and TRBJ1-2; D unresolved. This sequence was found in a young man in good health. Specimen: naive CD4+ T cells sorted from blood. This sample's subset: CD45RA+ positively selected. The CDR3 region is CASSERPLEGYTF. The CDR3 DNA reads TGCGCCAGCAGTGAGCGTCCCTTGGAGGGCTACACCTTC.